The sequence of this TCR beta chain was determined in a study of T cells in Graves' hyperthyroidism and ophthalmopathy. The wider study: Upon initial diagnosis and before any treatment, peripheral blood was collected.

This clonotype was seen at least ten times. Researchers amplified the TCR beta CDR3 regions from RNA transcripts. The TCR CDR3 first-round RT-PCR relied on the HTBI primer set. TCRdb re-called the multiplex PCR reads with MiXCR, one entry per CDR3 protein. Of under 350,000 distinct CDR3 sequences in the sample, approximately 15% were seen once. The CDR3 sequence is 14 residues long. The V gene lost 0 bases and the J gene lost 4 bases, with 7 bases spanning the gap. The PBMCs studied were ones that came from roughly 9.1 ml fresh peripheral blood. The specimen was blood. The chain uses TRBV12-3 or TRBV12-4 and TRBJ1-5; no reliable D call. The TCR sequence derives from a woman aged 40 to 49 with Graves' ophthalmopathy. Written as DNA, the CDR3 is TGTGCCAGCAGTTTAGCGGCCTTAAATCAGCCCCAGCATTTT. Translating it yields CASSLAALNQPQHF.